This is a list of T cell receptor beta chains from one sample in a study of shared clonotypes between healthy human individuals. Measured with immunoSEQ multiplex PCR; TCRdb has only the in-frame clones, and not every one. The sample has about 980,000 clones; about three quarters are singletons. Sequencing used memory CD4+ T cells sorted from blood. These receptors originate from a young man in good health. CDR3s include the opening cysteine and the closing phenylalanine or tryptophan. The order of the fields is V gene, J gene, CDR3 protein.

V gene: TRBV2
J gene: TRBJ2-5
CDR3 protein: CASSVGSGGSETQYF

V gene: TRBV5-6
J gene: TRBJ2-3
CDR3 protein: CASSPRTSTDTQYF

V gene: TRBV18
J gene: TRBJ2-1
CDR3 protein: CASSPAGLSYNEQFF

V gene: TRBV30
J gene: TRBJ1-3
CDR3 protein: CASRRASGNTIYF

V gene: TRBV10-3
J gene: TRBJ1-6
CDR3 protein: CAISDNSGLPLHF

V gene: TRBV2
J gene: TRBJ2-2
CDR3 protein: CASSEGLVGQFF

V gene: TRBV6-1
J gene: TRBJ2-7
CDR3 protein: CASSEAASVSYEQYF

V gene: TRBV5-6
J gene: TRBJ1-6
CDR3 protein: CASSQGLGNSPLHF

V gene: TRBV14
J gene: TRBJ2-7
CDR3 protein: CASSRGLAGVPSYEQYF

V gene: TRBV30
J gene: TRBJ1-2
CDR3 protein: CAWIQGGDGYTF

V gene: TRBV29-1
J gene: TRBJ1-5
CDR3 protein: CSVGGDRSNQPQHF

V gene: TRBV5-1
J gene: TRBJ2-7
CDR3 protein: CASSLGENYEQYF

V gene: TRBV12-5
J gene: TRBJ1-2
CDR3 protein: CASALTANYGYTF

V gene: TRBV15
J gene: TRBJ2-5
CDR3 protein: CATSRVRRVGETQYF

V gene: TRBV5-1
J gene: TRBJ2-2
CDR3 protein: CASSLWGTSGTNAGELFF

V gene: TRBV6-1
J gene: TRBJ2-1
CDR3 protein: CASSEGNTGGGRNEQFF

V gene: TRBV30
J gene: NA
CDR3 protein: CASRPRVGGYEQYF

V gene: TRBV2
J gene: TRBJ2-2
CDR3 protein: CASTFRNTGELFF

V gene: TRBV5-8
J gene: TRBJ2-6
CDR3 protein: CASSLGGNSGANVLTF

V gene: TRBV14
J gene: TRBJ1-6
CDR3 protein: CASSGQGNSPLHF